This T cell receptor beta chain was retrieved from a study of vaccination effects on CD4 cells after COVID-19. About this clone itself: Its specificity is unknown.

TCRdb's table, derived via immunoSEQ multiplex PCR, lists solely in-frame clones and lacks some. The sample includes about 65,000 clones, 65% to 85% of them seen just once. The CDR3 spans 15 residues. V was pared by 1 base and J by 9 bases, with 5 bases of the junction left unmatched. Per the germline V gene, CDR1 is SGHTA and CDR2 is FQGTGA. The ViraFEST assay expanded antigen-specific CD4+ T cells with viral peptide pools before sequencing. Culture proceeded for nine to eleven days, and CD4+ T cells were then isolated. Nucleocapsid antibodies were negative in the vaccine recipients, who had never had SARS-CoV-2 infection.

This rearrangement joins TRBV7-3 to TRBJ2-1; 11 bases are shared with TRBD1. This TCR came from a human donor who received a COVID-19 vaccine. The sample in question was CD4+ T cells from PBMCs cultured with HCoV-NL63 spike peptides, obtained before COVID-19 vaccination. The CDR3: CASSLNGQGASEQFF. The CDR3 nucleotides are TGTGCCAGCAGCTTAAATGGACAGGGGGCCTCTGAGCAGTTCTTC.